This record covers a single T cell receptor (beta chain). No antigen is known for it. This clone may be a read error of a much larger clone one base away. This entry comes from a study of molecular identifiers for immune sequencing clone quantification. Turning to the study itself: Naive CD8 cell RNA, from roughly 21,000 or 96,000 cells, was split five ways in replicates, with four sequenced. Study-level findings and limits: Underestimated sizes of highly expanded clones could result from identical TCR molecules that share a barcode. Clones exceeding 20 RNA copies carried over 97% of effector molecules but under 1% of naive-cell molecules.

The authors gated naive CD8 T cells as CD8+CD4-CCR7+CD45RA+ for sorting. The CDR3 loop spans 13 amino acids. MiXCR, applied by TCRdb to the PCR reads, yields one record per CDR3 protein. Of about 630,000 distinct CDR3 sequences in the sample, over 25% were seen once. Sequencing was done on a sample of naive CD8+ T cells from blood, with Jurkat cell RNA spiked in. Indicated subset: FACS-sorted CD8+CD4-CCR7+CD45RA+ naive T cells. The receptor's source is a human donor in good health. Some libraries in this study had Jurkat cell RNA spiked in. The rearrangement links TRBV21-1 to TRBJ2-7; the table's D call, TRBD2, has no DNA check behind it. TRBV21-1 is given as a pseudogene. CDR3 protein: CASVSRALYEQYF. In DNA, the CDR3 is TGTGCCAGCGTATCGAGGGCCCTGTACGAGCAGTACTTC.